Listed below are T cell receptor beta chains from one sample, sequenced in a study of blood T cell repertoires in COVID-19. Produced via immunoSEQ multiplex PCR; TCRdb's table is partial and in-frame only. Here the sample spans about 58,000 clones, approximately 86% being singletons. The specimen sequenced was peripheral blood. The receptor source for this set is a woman in her 70s with active COVID-19. The CDR3 runs from the conserved cysteine through the conserved F or W. D genes are given only for firm matches.

15	TRBD1	TRBV30	TRBJ1-6	CAWSVRRGDNSPLHF	TGTGCCTGGAGTGTACGCAGGGGGGATAATTCACCCCTCCACTTT
14	.	TRBV5-1	TRBJ2-2	CASSAIARPLELFF	TGCGCCAGCAGCGCTATAGCCCGTCCGTTGGAGCTGTTTTTT
12	.	TRBV6-5	TRBJ1-3	CASSRHLLPIYF	TGTGCCAGCAGTCGACATCTACTCCCCATATATTTT
16	TRBD2	TRBV10-3	TRBJ2-1	CAISGTPSGSGDEQFF	TGTGCCATCAGTGGAACCCCTAGCGGGAGCGGGGATGAGCAGTTCTTC
14	.	TRBV6-2/TRBV6-3	TRBJ1-4	CASSFMEGKEKLFF	TGTGCCAGCAGTTTCATGGAGGGAAAGGAAAAACTGTTTTTT
12	.	TRBV5-1	TRBJ1-1	CASSDRFTEAFF	TGCGCCAGCAGCGATAGATTCACTGAAGCTTTCTTT
11	TRBD1	TRBV19	TRBJ1-5	CASSDRAKRHF	TGTGCCAGTAGCGACAGGGCTAAAAGGCATTTT
13	.	TRBV6-5	TRBJ1-6	CASRLGFGSPLHF	TGTGCCAGTCGACTAGGCTTTGGTTCACCCCTCCACTTT
14	.	TRBV24-1	TRBJ2-1	CATSTPAGTDEQFF	TGTGCCACCAGTACTCCGGCGGGGACGGATGAGCAGTTCTTC
15	.	TRBV10-3	TRBJ2-7	CAISEQDGAQGEQYF	TGTGCCATCAGTGAGCAAGACGGCGCCCAGGGCGAGCAGTACTTC
14	.	TRBV5-1	TRBJ1-4	CASSRGIANEKLFF	TGCGCCAGCAGCAGAGGCATAGCTAATGAAAAACTGTTTTTT
13	TRBD2	TRBV14	TRBJ2-7	CASSLGLAYEQYF	TGTGCCAGCAGCCTAGGACTAGCCTACGAGCAGTACTTC